One sample yielded the 22 T cell receptor beta chains listed below, sequenced in a study of blood T cell repertoires in COVID-19. Data came from immunoSEQ multiplex PCR; TCRdb stores just in-frame clones and leaves some out. The table shows roughly 300,000 clones, with roughly 87% occurring only once. The specimen was PBMCs or T cells enriched from blood (not recorded which). The receptors stem from a woman younger than 45 who had recovered from COVID-19.

The V call is TRBV7-2, the J call TRBJ2-7; D unclear. CDR3 length: 14 amino acids. Germline V lookup: CDR1 SGHTA, CDR2 FQGNSA. Trimming removed 0 bases at V and 3 bases at J, with 9 bases between. CDR3 nucleotide sequence: TGTGCCAGCAGCTTAGCGAAGCACCACTACGAGCAGTACTTC. This translates into CASSLAKHHYEQYF.

This clone showed up just a few times. The V and J genes are TRBV7-8 and TRBJ1-1, with a possible D match to TRBD1 (6 bases). Looked up from germline, CDR1 is SGHVS and CDR2 is FQNEAQ. The CDR3 consists of 16 residues. V lost 0 bases to trimming and J lost 1 base, with 12 bases between them. The CDR3 DNA is TGTGCCAGCAGCTTAGCTGTCTTGGGACAGAACACTGAAGCTTTCTTT. Translated: CASSLAVLGQNTEAFF.

The chain couples TRBV4-3 to TRBJ1-2; the match to TRBD1 covers 8 bases. This CDR3 has 15 residues. The germline V gene encodes CDR1 LGHNA and CDR2 YSLEER. Germline trimming cut 1 base from V and 2 bases from J; bases unmatched to any gene: 3. CDR3 nucleotides: TGCGCCAGCAGCCAAGTACAGGGGGAGAACTATGGCTACACCTTC. It specifies CASSQVQGENYGYTF.

This chain uses TRBV7-8 with TRBJ2-1; D may be TRBD1 (5 bases). From germline, CDR1 is SGHVS and CDR2 FQNEAQ. The CDR3 loop spans 14 amino acids. V was shortened by 6 bases and J by 6 bases, with 15 bases between the two germline ends. Written as DNA, the CDR3 is TGTGCCAGCAGGCAGGGTCGGACGGGCAATGAGCAGTTCTTC. This sequence encodes CASRQGRTGNEQFF. Combining the CDR3 with reference TRBV7-8 and TRBJ2-1 gives the whole variable domain GAGVSQSPRYKVAKRGQDVALRCDPISGHVSLFWYQQALGQGPEFLTYFQNEAQLDKSGLPSDRFFAERPEGSVSTLKIQRTQQEDSAVYLCASRQGRTGNEQFFGPGTRLTVL.

This clone was seen a handful of times. The genes are TRBV4-1 and TRBJ1-1, with D possibly matching TRBD1 (5 bases). CDR3 length equals 13 residues. The V end lost 0 bases, the J end lost 8 bases, and 10 bases lay between the germline ends. Germline CDR1 reads MGHRA; CDR2 reads YSYEKL. The CDR3 is CASSQERGREAFF. The CDR3 DNA is TGCGCCAGCAGCCAAGAACGGGGGAGGGAAGCTTTCTTT.

This rearrangement joins TRBV19 to TRBJ1-1, with 12 nucleotides matching TRBD1. The CDR3 runs 16 residues. Germline V gene lookup returns CDR1 LNHDA and CDR2 SQIVND (reference sequence). Trimming took 5 bases from V and 0 from J; bases not matched to a gene: 4. CDR3 bases: TGTGCCAGTAGTTTTGGGACAGGGGGCTTGAACACTGAAGCTTTCTTT. Its translation is CASSFGTGGLNTEAFF. The variable domain in full, with the rest retrieved from reference TRBV19 and TRBJ1-1, is DGGITQSPKYLFRKEGQNVTLSCEQNLNHDAMYWYRQDPGQGLRLIYYSQIVNDFQKGDIAEGYSVSREKKESFPLTVTSAQKNPTAFYLCASSFGTGGLNTEAFFGQGTRLTVV.

V usage is TRBV12-3 or TRBV12-4 and J usage is TRBJ1-1; 7 bases line up with TRBD1. J was trimmed by 6 bases and V by 5 bases; bases with no gene match: 6. The CDR3 runs 13 residues. The CDR3 DNA sequence: TGTGCCAGCAGTCTCAGTCAGGGGGCTGAAGCTTTCTTT. Protein product: CASSLSQGAEAFF.

CDR3 in DNA: TGTGCCACCAGTGACCCTTCCCCTAGAGACAGGGGAGGCACAGATACGCAGTATTTT. Translation: CATSDPSPRDRGGTDTQYF. This rearrangement joins TRBV24-1 to TRBJ2-3; 8 bases are a match to TRBD1. CDR1 is KGHDR and CDR2 is SFDVKD in the germline V gene. CDR3 length: 19 amino acids. With 4 bases clipped from V and 1 base from J, the junction kept 15 bases outside the gene matches.

The chain employs TRBV7-2 and TRBJ2-7; 8 bases agree with TRBD2. The CDR3 is made up of 14 amino acids. The V segment lost 2 bases and the J segment 0 bases; nucleotides outside the gene matches: 0. Germline V lookup: CDR1 SGHTA, CDR2 FQGNSA. CDR3 nucleotides: TGTGCCAGCAGCTTAACTAGCGGCTCCTACGAGCAGTACTTC. This sequence encodes CASSLTSGSYEQYF.

As for this clone: In the same sample, other DNA sequences code for this CDR3. The chain links TRBV5-1 to TRBJ2-1; 9 bases map to TRBD2. V trimming: 0 bases; J trimming: 8 bases; junction bases outside the gene matches: 6. The CDR3 is 15 amino acids. Looked up from germline, CDR1 is SGHRS and CDR2 is YFSETQ. CDR3 region: CASSLGGGGAHEQFF. The CDR3 nucleotides read TGCGCCAGCAGCTTGGGTGGCGGGGGGGCCCATGAGCAGTTCTTC.

This clone has more than one count but fewer than ten. V gene TRBV4-1 combines with J gene TRBJ2-7, with a weak D call TRBD2 (5 bases). This CDR3 comprises 15 residues. V lost 5 bases to trimming and J lost 0 bases, with 14 bases between them. From germline, CDR1 is MGHRA and CDR2 YSYEKL. The CDR3 protein is CASSYAGAGSYEQYF. In nucleotides, the CDR3 is TGCGCCAGCAGCTACGCGGGCGCCGGCTCCTACGAGCAGTACTTC.

The chain recombines TRBV18 with TRBJ1-3; TRBD1 is a possible D gene (6 bases). Trimming stripped 1 base from V and 0 bases from J, with 13 bases between. The germline V gene has CDR1 KGHSH and CDR2 LQKENI. CDR3 length: 17 amino acids. CDR3 protein: CASSPQTGPTSGNTIYF. The CDR3 DNA reads TGTGCCAGCTCACCACAGACAGGTCCGACCTCTGGAAACACCATATATTTT.

The rearrangement joins TRBV7-2 to TRBJ1-5, with D possibly matching TRBD1 (5 bases). There are 16 residues in the CDR3. Trimming removed 5 bases from V and 0 bases from J, with 14 bases in between. Germline lookup yields CDR1 SGHTA and CDR2 FQGNSA. Here the CDR3 reads CASSPRQTYSNQPQHF. In nucleotides, the CDR3 is TGTGCCAGCAGCCCCCGACAGACATATAGCAATCAGCCCCAGCATTTT.

V gene TRBV5-6 combines with J gene TRBJ1-6, with 7 bases lining up with TRBD1. This CDR3 is 16 amino acids long. Germline V gene data show CDR1 as SGHDT and CDR2 as YYEEEE. Trimming cost V 1 base and J 1 base; bases outside gene matches: 2. The chain's CDR3 is CASSLPGGSYNSPLHF. Here the CDR3 DNA reads TGTGCCAGCAGCTTGCCAGGGGGTTCCTATAATTCACCCCTCCACTTT.

The chain carries TRBV30 and TRBJ2-1; 10 bases align to TRBD1. The CDR3 sequence is 15 residues long. The germline gives CDR1 GTSNPN, CDR2 SVGIG (reference sequence). V shed 0 bases, J shed 8 bases, and the junction held 7 bases outside the gene matches. The CDR3 sequence is CAWSVLGQGVDEQFF. The CDR3 nucleotides read TGTGCCTGGAGTGTACTTGGACAGGGGGTCGATGAGCAGTTCTTC.

The chain employs TRBV28 and TRBJ1-4; D gene ambiguous. V lost 4 bases and J lost 6, with 15 bases in between. This CDR3 is 15 amino acids long. CDR1 and CDR2 from the germline V gene are MDHEN and SYDVKM. The CDR3 loop is CASSSVLGDDEKLFF. CDR3 nucleotide sequence: TGTGCCAGCAGTTCCGTACTAGGAGACGATGAAAAACTGTTTTTT.

The chain combines TRBV5-4 with TRBJ1-3; a weak D match, TRBD1 (6 bases). The CDR3 runs to 16 residues. Germline V gives CDR1 SGHNT, CDR2 YYREEE (reference sequence). The ends were cut back, 4 bases at V and 2 bases at J, with 16 bases in the middle. Written as DNA, the CDR3 is TGTGCCAGCAGCCCCAGGGGCGCCCGGACTGGAAACACCATATATTTT. It encodes CASSPRGARTGNTIYF.

The J gene is TRBJ2-3, the V gene TRBV24-1; TRBD2 might be the D (6 bases). The CDR3 runs 16 residues. The ends were cut back, 2 bases at V and 3 bases at J, with 14 bases in the middle. The V gene's germline CDR1 is KGHDR and CDR2 SFDVKD. DNA of the CDR3: TGTGCCACCAGTGATTCCACGGCTAGCGAAACAGATACGCAGTATTTT. Its translation: CATSDSTASETDTQYF.

The chain uses TRBV7-9 and TRBJ1-2, with 8 bases that match TRBD1. Germline CDR1 is SEHNR and CDR2 is FQNEAQ (reference sequence). With V trimmed by 4 bases and J by 8 bases, 9 bases remained unmatched. The CDR3 extends over 14 amino acids. The CDR3 here is CASSSNIGQGGYTF. DNA for the CDR3: TGTGCCAGCAGCTCGAATATCGGACAGGGCGGCTACACCTTC. Variable domain in full (rest from reference TRBV7-9 and TRBJ1-2): DTGVSQNPRHKITKRGQNVTFRCDPISEHNRLYWYRQTLGQGPEFLTYFQNEAQLEKSRLLSDRFSAERPKGSFSTLEIQRTEQGDSAMYLCASSSNIGQGGYTFGSGTRLTVV.

The chain combines TRBV4-3 with TRBJ1-5, with 7 bases lining up with TRBD1. The V gene's germline CDR1 is LGHNA and CDR2 YSLEER. V shed 0 bases and J 7 bases; nucleotides not matched to a gene: 9. This CDR3 has 16 amino acids. The CDR3 protein is CASSQEVTGLDQPQHF. The CDR3 DNA reads TGCGCCAGCAGCCAAGAGGTGACAGGGTTGGACCAGCCCCAGCATTTT.

The chain employs TRBV30 and TRBJ1-2, with D perhaps TRBD1 (5 bases). CDR3 size: 12 residues. CDR1 and CDR2 from the germline V gene are GTSNPN and SVGIG (reference sequence). Trimming took 8 bases from V and 8 from J, leaving 18 bases between them. Written as DNA, the CDR3 is TGTGCCGCCGGGGGGGGAAGGGGAGGCTACACCTTC. Protein product: CAAGGGRGGYTF.

The chain has TRBV2 and TRBJ2-7, with D perhaps matching TRBD2 (5 bases). In germline, CDR1 is SNHLY, CDR2 FYNNEI. V lost 3 bases and J 0 bases, leaving 12 bases between the germline ends. The CDR3 runs 15 residues. The CDR3 bases are TGTGCCAGCAGTGATATCCGGGATTCCTCCTACGAGCAGTACTTC. This encodes CASSDIRDSSYEQYF.